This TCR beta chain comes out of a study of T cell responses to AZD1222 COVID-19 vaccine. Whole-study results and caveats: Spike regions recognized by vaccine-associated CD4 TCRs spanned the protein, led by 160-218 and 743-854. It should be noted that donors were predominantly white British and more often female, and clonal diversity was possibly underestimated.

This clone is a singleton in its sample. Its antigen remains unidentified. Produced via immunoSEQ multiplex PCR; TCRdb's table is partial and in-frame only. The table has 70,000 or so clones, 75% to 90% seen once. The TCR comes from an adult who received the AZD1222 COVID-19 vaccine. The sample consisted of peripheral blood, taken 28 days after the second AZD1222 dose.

As DNA, the CDR3 is TGCGCCAGCAGCCAAAGTGCACAGGCAACCTACAATGAGCAGTTCTTC. Amino acids: CASSQSAQATYNEQFF. This chain uses TRBV5-1 with TRBJ2-1; D may be TRBD1 (5 bases). Germline CDR1 reads SGHRS; CDR2 reads YFSETQ. The CDR3 extends over 16 amino acids. With 4 bases removed from V and 2 bases from J, the gap between germline ends came to 16 bases.